This T cell receptor beta chain was captured in a study of Graves' ophthalmopathy and Graves' hyperthyroidism. Study overall: Ahead of any treatment, peripheral blood was obtained at the initial diagnosis. Study outcomes and limitations: Blood also harbored most expanded thyroid clonotypes above 0.001 frequency.

The germline V gene has CDR1 SGHRS and CDR2 YFSETQ. Germline trimming cut 2 bases from V and 1 base from J; bases unmatched to any gene: 4. The CDR3 has 16 residues. Amplifying from RNA transcripts, the study obtained TCR beta CDR3 regions. First-round RT-PCR employed HTBI primers, with a second-round multiplex PCR after it. TCRdb independently ran MiXCR on the multiplex PCR reads; one entry per CDR3 protein. The data hold some 390,000 distinct CDR3 sequences, with around 16% observed a single time. About this clonotype: Its antigen is unidentified.

The study excluded patients with other autoimmune diseases, uncontrolled infections, pregnancy or lactation. The V and J genes are TRBV5-1 and TRBJ2-4; 9 bases are a match to TRBD1. The TCR originated in a woman between 18 and 29 years old with Graves' ophthalmopathy. Sequences were obtained from peripheral blood. The CDR3 is CASSLGDREAKNIQYF. CDR3 sequence (DNA): TGCGCCAGCAGCTTAGGGGACAGGGAGGCCAAAAACATTCAGTACTTC. Combining the CDR3 with reference TRBV5-1 and TRBJ2-4 gives the whole variable domain KAGVTQTPRYLIKTRGQQVTLSCSPISGHRSVSWYQQTPGQGLQFLFEYFSETQRNKGNFPGRFSGRQFSNSRSEMNVSTLELGDSALYLCASSLGDREAKNIQYFGAGTRLSVL.